These 14 T cell receptor beta chains originate from one sample sequenced in a study of shared clonotypes between healthy human individuals. Here immunoSEQ multiplex PCR was the method, and the copy in TCRdb shows in-frame clones only, minus some. The sample includes over a million clones, roughly 80% of them seen just once. The sequencing sample was made of memory CD4+ T cells sorted from blood. The sample's subset: CD45RA-negative fraction. Receptor source: a man younger than 30 in good health.

The V and J genes are TRBV6-6 and TRBJ2-7; tentative D call: TRBD2 (6 bases). V lost 7 bases and J 6 bases, leaving 22 bases between the germline ends. Germline V CDR1 and CDR2: MNHNY, SVGAGI (reference sequence). The CDR3 extends over 15 amino acids. This CDR3 is CASIYGEAGQGEQYF. The CDR3 region has the DNA TGTGCCAGCATCTATGGGGAGGCAGGGCAAGGCGAGCAGTACTTC.

This clone was picked up a small number of times. The chain is built from TRBV7-8 and TRBJ1-5; D is possibly TRBD1 (5 bases). This CDR3 region has 15 residues. Per the germline V gene, CDR1 is SGHVS and CDR2 is FQNEAQ. V was cut by 5 bases and J by 7 bases, with 18 bases left in between. The CDR3 DNA reads TGTGCCAGCAGCCTAAAGACAGCGTCGGGACAGCCCCAGCATTTT. It encodes CASSLKTASGQPQHF. The whole variable domain, filled in from reference TRBV7-8 and TRBJ1-5, reads GAGVSQSPRYKVAKRGQDVALRCDPISGHVSLFWYQQALGQGPEFLTYFQNEAQLDKSGLPSDRFFAERPEGSVSTLKIQRTQQEDSAVYLCASSLKTASGQPQHFGDGTRLSIL.

This clone was detected only once. The V call is TRBV5-4, the J call TRBJ2-5, with TRBD2 matching 7 bases. Germline CDR1 is SGHNT and CDR2 is YYREEE (reference sequence). This CDR3 has 14 amino acids. The V segment lost 2 bases and the J segment 2 bases; nucleotides outside the gene matches: 3. Here the CDR3 DNA reads TGTGCCAGCAGCTTCACTAGCGCGCAAGAGACCCAGTACTTC. It yields the protein CASSFTSAQETQYF.

The genes are TRBV7-8 and TRBJ2-7, with 12 bases identical to TRBD2. The V gene's germline CDR1 is SGHVS and CDR2 FQNEAQ. This CDR3 has 16 amino acids. The junction had 7 bases not matched to a gene; V was cut back by 5 bases and J by 2 bases. The CDR3 DNA reads as TGTGCCAGCAGCCCGACCCTAGCGGGGGGGACCTACGAGCAGTACTTC. Its translation is CASSPTLAGGTYEQYF.

The chain employs TRBV6-6 and TRBJ1-5; D is perhaps TRBD1 (6 bases). The CDR3 runs to 15 residues. The germline V and J ends were trimmed by 2 bases and 7 bases, with 15 bases remaining between them. CDR1 and CDR2 from the germline V gene are MNHNY and SVGAGI (reference sequence). CDR3 sequence: CASSYGGATGQPQHF. CDR3 nucleotide sequence: TGTGCCAGCAGTTACGGGGGGGCCACGGGGCAGCCCCAGCATTTT.

The chain uses TRBV11-2 and TRBJ2-5; the D gene is possibly TRBD2 (6 bases). The J call may be in error: the DNA end matches TRBJ2-7 better. Per germline, CDR1 SGHAT and CDR2 FQNNGV. The CDR3 sequence is 13 residues long. CDR3 bases: TGTGCCAGCAGCTTTGGGACTTCCTACGAGCAGTACTTC. Its protein is CASSFGTSYEQYF.

The CDR3 loop is CASSLPWTGTYEQYF. As DNA, the CDR3 is TGCGCCAGCAGCTTGCCGTGGACAGGTACCTACGAGCAGTACTTC. The chain is built from TRBV5-1 and TRBJ2-7, with 7 positions matching TRBD1. From germline, CDR1 is SGHRS and CDR2 YFSETQ. The length of the CDR3 is 15 residues. With 1 base clipped from V and 2 bases from J, the junction kept 6 bases outside the gene matches.

The chain is built from TRBV10-3 and TRBJ2-3; D remains unclear. The V end was cut by 6 bases, the J end by 0 bases, with 10 bases between. Germline loops: CDR1 ENHRY, CDR2 SYGVKD. The CDR3 length is 14 residues. CDR3 sequence (DNA): TGTGCCATCAGCCCGGAGAGAAGCACAGATACGCAGTATTTT. Its translation: CAISPERSTDTQYF.

This sequence joins TRBV6-5 and TRBJ2-5; 7 bases agree with TRBD1. Germline-derived CDR1 and CDR2 are MNHEY and SVGAGI. V shed 5 bases, J shed 3 bases, and the junction held 9 bases outside the gene matches. The CDR3 is made up of 15 amino acids. The CDR3 is CASSRSPGQKETQYF. The CDR3 DNA is TGTGCCAGCAGTCGCTCCCCGGGACAGAAAGAGACCCAGTACTTC.

The chain employs TRBV5-1 and TRBJ1-2, with D perhaps TRBD1 (6 bases). Per germline, CDR1 SGHRS and CDR2 YFSETQ. The CDR3 is made up of 17 amino acids. Trimming removed 4 bases at V and 2 bases at J, with 21 bases between. CDR3 in amino acids: CASSTYKGQSMNYGYTF. The DNA for the CDR3 is TGCGCCAGCAGCACATACAAAGGACAGTCTATGAACTATGGCTACACCTTC.

This clone has ten or more counts. Additional DNA sequences in this sample encode the identical CDR3. The V gene is TRBV6-6, the J gene TRBJ1-5; D unresolved. V lost 0 bases to trimming and J lost 1 base, with 4 bases between them. The CDR3 contains 14 residues. CDR1 MNHNY and CDR2 SVGAGI come from the germline V gene (reference sequence). The CDR3 reads CASSYSGSNQPQHF. Here the CDR3 DNA reads TGTGCCAGCAGTTACTCGGGGAGCAATCAGCCCCAGCATTTT.

This clone was seen a handful of times. The CDR3 region has the DNA TGCGCCAGCAGCCCGAATCCGGCGGGGGTCTACGAGCAGTACTTC. Translating gives CASSPNPAGVYEQYF. This chain connects TRBV4-1 to TRBJ2-7, with 7 bases aligning to TRBD2. Germline V gene lookup returns CDR1 MGHRA and CDR2 YSYEKL. The CDR3 runs to 15 residues. Trimming removed 4 bases from V and 3 bases from J; junction bases left unmatched: 9.

The chain has TRBV11-2 and TRBJ2-1, with a weak D call TRBD2 (7 bases). The CDR3 runs 15 residues. The germline V gene has CDR1 SGHAT and CDR2 FQNNGV. Trimming pared 2 bases from V and 7 bases from J, leaving 15 bases between. In nucleotides, the CDR3 is TGTGCCAGCAGCTTAATTGCGGGGGCGAAGAATGAGCAGTTCTTC. Translating it yields CASSLIAGAKNEQFF.

The chain uses TRBV29-1 and TRBJ2-1, with D unclear. This CDR3 is 12 amino acids long. V lost 3 bases and J lost 6, with 9 bases in between. Germline V gene lookup returns CDR1 SQVTM and CDR2 ANQGSEA. The chain's CDR3 is CSVDGFPNEQFF. Written as DNA, the CDR3 is TGCAGCGTTGACGGGTTCCCCAATGAGCAGTTCTTC.